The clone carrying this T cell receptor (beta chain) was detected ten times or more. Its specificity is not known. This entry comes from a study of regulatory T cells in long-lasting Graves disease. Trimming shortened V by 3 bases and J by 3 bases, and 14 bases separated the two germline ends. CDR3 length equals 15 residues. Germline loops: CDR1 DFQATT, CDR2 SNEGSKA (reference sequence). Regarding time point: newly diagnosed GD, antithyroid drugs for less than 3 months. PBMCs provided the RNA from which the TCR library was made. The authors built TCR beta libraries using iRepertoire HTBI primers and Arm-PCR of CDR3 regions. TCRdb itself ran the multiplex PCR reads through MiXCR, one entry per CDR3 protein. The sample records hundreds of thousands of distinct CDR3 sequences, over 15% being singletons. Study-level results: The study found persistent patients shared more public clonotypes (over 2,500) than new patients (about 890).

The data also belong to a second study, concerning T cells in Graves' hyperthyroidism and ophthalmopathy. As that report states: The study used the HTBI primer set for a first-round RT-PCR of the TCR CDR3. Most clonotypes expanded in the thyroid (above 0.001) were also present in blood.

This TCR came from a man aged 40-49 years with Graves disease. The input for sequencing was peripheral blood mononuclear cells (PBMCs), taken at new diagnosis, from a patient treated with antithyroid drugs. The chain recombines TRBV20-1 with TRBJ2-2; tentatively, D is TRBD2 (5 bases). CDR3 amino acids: CSARFVSGDTGELFF. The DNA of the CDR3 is TGCAGTGCTAGGTTCGTGAGCGGAGACACCGGGGAGCTGTTTTTT.